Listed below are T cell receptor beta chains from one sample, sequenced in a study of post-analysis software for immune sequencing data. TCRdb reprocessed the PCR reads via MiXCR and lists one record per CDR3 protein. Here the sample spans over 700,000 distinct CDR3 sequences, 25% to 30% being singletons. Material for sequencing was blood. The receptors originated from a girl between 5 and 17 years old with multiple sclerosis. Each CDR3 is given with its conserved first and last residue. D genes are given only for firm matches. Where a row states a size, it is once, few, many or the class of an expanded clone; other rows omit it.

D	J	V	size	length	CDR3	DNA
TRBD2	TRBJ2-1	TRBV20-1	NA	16	CSARGVVAGHYNEQFF	TGCAGTGCTAGGGGGGTGGTAGCGGGTCACTACAATGAGCAGTTCTTC
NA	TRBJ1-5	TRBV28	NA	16	CASSPVGRGANQPQHF	TGTGCCAGCAGCCCTGTGGGGCGTGGGGCCAATCAGCCCCAGCATTTT
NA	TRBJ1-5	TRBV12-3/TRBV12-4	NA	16	CASSPRHTPSNQPQHF	TGTGCCAGCAGTCCTAGACATACCCCTAGCAATCAGCCCCAGCATTTT
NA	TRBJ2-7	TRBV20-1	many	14	CSAHSGQPSYEQYF	TGCAGTGCACACTCGGGACAACCTTCCTACGAGCAGTACTTC
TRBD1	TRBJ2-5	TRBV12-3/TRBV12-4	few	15	CASSAQGAHEETQYF	TGTGCCAGCAGTGCACAGGGGGCGCACGAAGAGACCCAGTACTTC
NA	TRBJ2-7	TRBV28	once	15	CASSLAREAAYEQYF	TGTGCCAGCAGTTTAGCGCGCGAAGCTGCCTACGAGCAGTACTTC
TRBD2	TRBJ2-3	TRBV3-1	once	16	CASSPGLALNTDTQYF	TGTGCCAGCAGCCCGGGACTAGCGCTTAACACAGATACGCAGTATTTT
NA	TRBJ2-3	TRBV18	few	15	CASSSGAATTDTQYF	TGTGCCAGCTCATCTGGGGCGGCCACCACAGATACGCAGTATTTT
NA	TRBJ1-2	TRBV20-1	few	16	CSARPKEGQDHYGYTF	TGCAGTGCTAGACCCAAGGAGGGTCAGGACCACTATGGCTACACCTTC
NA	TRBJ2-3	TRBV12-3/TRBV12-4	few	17	CASTRGTPGSVTDTQYF	TGTGCCAGTACGAGGGGCACGCCGGGGTCGGTCACAGATACGCAGTATTTT
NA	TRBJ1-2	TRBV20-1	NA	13	CSGTDLIGYGYTF	TGCAGTGGGACGGATCTCATCGGCTATGGCTACACCTTC
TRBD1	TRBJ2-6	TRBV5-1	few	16	CASSRDRGPGANVLTF	TGCGCCAGCAGCCGGGATAGGGGGCCTGGGGCCAACGTCCTGACTTTC
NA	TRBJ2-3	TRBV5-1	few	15	CASSPSNGRGDTQYF	TGCGCCAGCAGCCCCAGCAACGGCCGGGGGGATACGCAGTATTTT
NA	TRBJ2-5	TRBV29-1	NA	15	CSVGGGFEFKETQYF	TGCAGCGTTGGTGGAGGGTTTGAGTTCAAGGAGACCCAGTACTTC
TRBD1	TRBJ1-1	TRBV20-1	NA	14	CSASRRTGETEAFF	TGCAGTGCATCGAGGCGGACAGGGGAGACTGAAGCTTTCTTT
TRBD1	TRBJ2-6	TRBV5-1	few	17	CASRTGQGALGANVLTF	TGCGCCAGCAGGACCGGACAGGGGGCGCTAGGGGCCAACGTCCTGACTTTC
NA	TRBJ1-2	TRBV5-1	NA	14	CASSLDRAGYGYTF	TGCGCCAGCAGCTTGGACAGGGCCGGCTATGGCTACACCTTC
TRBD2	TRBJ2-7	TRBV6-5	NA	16	CASSWGTGLALDEQYF	TGTGCCAGCAGTTGGGGTACGGGACTAGCTCTCGACGAGCAGTACTTC
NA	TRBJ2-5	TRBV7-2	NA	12	CASSSRHETQYF	TGTGCCAGCAGCAGTCGGCACGAGACCCAGTACTTC
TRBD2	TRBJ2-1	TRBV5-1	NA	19	CASSSPGTRLAGPSPQQFF	TGCGCCAGCAGCTCCCCGGGAACTAGACTAGCGGGTCCTTCCCCTCAGCAGTTCTTC
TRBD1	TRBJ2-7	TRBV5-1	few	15	CASSIPTGRSYEQYF	TGCGCCAGCAGCATCCCGACAGGGCGCTCCTACGAGCAGTACTTC
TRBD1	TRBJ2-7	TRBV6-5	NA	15	CASSYSGTGEYEQYF	TGTGCCAGCAGTTACTCAGGGACAGGGGAATACGAGCAGTACTTC
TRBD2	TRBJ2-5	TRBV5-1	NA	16	CASSPTGGGYQETQYF	TGCGCCAGCAGCCCCACGGGCGGGGGATACCAAGAGACCCAGTACTTC
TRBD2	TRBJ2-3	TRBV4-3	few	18	CASGRAPGLAGGTDTQYF	TGCGCCAGCGGCCGGGCTCCCGGACTAGCGGGAGGGACAGATACGCAGTATTTT
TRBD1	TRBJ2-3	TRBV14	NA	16	CATRPHRGRLADTQYF	TGTGCCACTCGCCCTCACAGGGGGCGGCTCGCAGATACGCAGTATTTT
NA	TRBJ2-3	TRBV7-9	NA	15	CASSLTGQGTDTQYF	TGTGCCAGCAGCTTAACCGGTCAGGGTACAGATACGCAGTATTTT
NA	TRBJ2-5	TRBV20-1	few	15	CSAGDAGARQETQYF	TGCAGTGCTGGAGATGCGGGGGCCCGGCAAGAGACCCAGTACTTC
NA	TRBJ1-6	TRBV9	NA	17	CASSVEADRVVSSPLHF	TGTGCCAGCAGCGTAGAGGCGGATCGTGTAGTATCTTCACCCCTCCACTTT
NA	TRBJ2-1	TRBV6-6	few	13	CASSYSWMDEQFF	TGTGCCAGCAGTTACTCGTGGATGGACGAGCAGTTCTTC
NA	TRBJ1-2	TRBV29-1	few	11	CSVEVRGGYTF	TGCAGCGTTGAAGTTCGAGGTGGCTACACCTTC
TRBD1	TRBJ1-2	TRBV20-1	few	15	CSARITGGSGYGYTF	TGCAGTGCTAGAATAACAGGGGGCAGTGGCTATGGCTACACCTTC
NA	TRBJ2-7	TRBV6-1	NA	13	CASRLRQTYEQYF	TGTGCCAGCAGACTAAGACAGACCTACGAGCAGTACTTC
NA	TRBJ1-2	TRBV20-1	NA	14	CSARDARSDYGYTF	TGCAGTGCTAGAGATGCCCGTAGTGACTATGGCTACACCTTC
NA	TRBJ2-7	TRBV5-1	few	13	CASSKRQGGEQYF	TGCGCCAGCAGCAAAAGACAGGGAGGCGAGCAGTACTTC
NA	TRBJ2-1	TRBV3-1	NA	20	CASSPGSADLLLVSYNEQFF	TGTGCCAGCAGCCCCGGGTCGGCAGACCTTCTCCTAGTCTCCTACAATGAGCAGTTCTTC
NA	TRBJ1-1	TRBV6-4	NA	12	CASSHTDGEAFF	TGTGCCAGCAGCCACACGGACGGTGAAGCTTTCTTT
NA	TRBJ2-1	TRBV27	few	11	CASERRNEQFF	TGTGCCAGCGAGAGGCGCAATGAGCAGTTCTTC
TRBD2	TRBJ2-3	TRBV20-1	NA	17	CSAVTPLGAGGTDTQYF	TGCAGTGCTGTGACCCCCCTAGGAGCGGGGGGCACAGATACGCAGTATTTT
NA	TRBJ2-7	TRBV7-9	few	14	CASSSYRTTYEQYF	TGTGCCAGCAGCTCGTACAGGACTACCTACGAGCAGTACTTC
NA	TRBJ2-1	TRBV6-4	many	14	CASAPSLSYNEQFF	TGTGCCAGCGCTCCCAGCCTCTCCTACAATGAGCAGTTCTTC
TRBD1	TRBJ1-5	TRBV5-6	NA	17	CASSLESGQGAVQPQHF	TGTGCCAGCAGCTTGGAATCTGGGCAGGGGGCAGTTCAGCCCCAGCATTTT
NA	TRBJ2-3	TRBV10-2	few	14	CASSEAFRTDTQYF	TGCGCCAGCAGTGAGGCCTTCCGCACAGATACGCAGTATTTT
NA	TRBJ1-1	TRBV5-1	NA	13	CASSLRDFTEAFF	TGCGCCAGCAGCTTGAGGGATTTCACTGAAGCTTTCTTT
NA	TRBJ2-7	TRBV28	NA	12	CASSTRSYEQYF	TGTGCCAGCAGTACCCGCTCCTACGAGCAGTACTTC